This TCR beta chain was profiled in a study of CD8 T cells in ankylosing spondylitis (dated 2017 in TCRdb). Background for the entire study: The study set out to find disease-linked TCR variants by profiling T cell receptor beta repertoires in ankylosing spondylitis patients and healthy donors. The full study cohort comprised approximately 23 ankylosing spondylitis patients and approximately 100 healthy donors. Peripheral blood samples were taken, and synovial fluid was additionally collected from ankylosing spondylitis patients. Findings and caveats that apply to the study as a whole: A CD8+ phenotype was shown by the disease-linked clones, which were found at relatively low frequencies in peripheral blood. The disease-linked clones were reported as significantly enriched in matched synovial fluid samples from ankylosing spondylitis patients. Blood from ankylosing spondylitis patients appeared to be characterized by a TCR beta motif composed of several highly homologous amino acid variants. Some of the motif variants had been reported before in the synovial fluid and blood of reactive arthritis patients, a finding that suggests common disease-initiation mechanisms.

The sequencing machine was an Illumina HiSeq 2500. Quantitative 5'-RACE with molecular barcodes was used to prepare TCR beta libraries. The original methods were these. A new computational method based on a probabilistic model of VDJ rearrangement was used to identify disease-linked TCR variants. TCRdb reprocessed the public reads (quality trimming at Q25 with fastp, clone calling with MiXCR) and kept in-frame beta chains. All rows with the same CDR3 protein become a single entry with the most common DNA and genes. The authors' filters were not applied to this entry. This sample lists about 140,000 distinct CDR3 sequences; 6.5% to 8.5% were detected once. The ten largest clonotypes hold about 7.3% of the sample. Synovial fluid samples were matched to blood samples from the same ankylosing spondylitis patients. Its CDR3 holds 13 amino acids, cysteine through phenylalanine. Of all the DNA, just the CDR3 is kept, 39 bases in frame from base 1. The germline V gene sets CDR1 to SGHRS and CDR2 to YFSETQ. V is clipped by 3 bases and J by 2 bases, and the sequence between their germline boundaries is 3 bases long.

This clonotype came up a few times. There is no known antigen for this receptor. No much larger clone is present one base from it, and per-base qualities are unavailable. This chain joins TRBV5-1 to TRBJ2-6, with no confident D gene call. The sample consisted of synovial fluid, either unsorted or a sorted T cell fraction (not recorded which). The origin of this receptor is a male donor with ankylosing spondylitis. The DNA reads as follows: TGCGCCAGCAGCTCCCCTGGGGCCAACGTCCTGACTTTC. It translates to CASSSPGANVLTF. Joined to the reference TRBV5-1 and TRBJ2-6 proteins, this CDR3 gives the full variable domain: KAGVTQTPRYLIKTRGQQVTLSCSPISGHRSVSWYQQTPGQGLQFLFEYFSETQRNKGNFPGRFSGRQFSNSRSEMNVSTLELGDSALYLCASSSPGANVLTFGAGSRLTVL.